This record looks at one T cell receptor (beta chain) sequence and its context. This record comes from a study of blood T cell repertoires in COVID-19. Germline values: CDR1 SGHTA, CDR2 FQGNSA. The CDR3 is made up of 15 amino acids. J gave up 2 bases and V 2 bases, and 4 bases lay outside the gene matches. Assay used: immunoSEQ multiplex PCR; TCRdb lists only in-frame clones, some missing. The data hold 200,000 to 300,000 clones, with about four fifths observed a single time. This TCR was sampled from an elderly woman with COVID-19, enrolled during active disease. The sequenced sample consisted of peripheral blood. The chain uses TRBV7-2 and TRBJ1-1, with TRBD1 identical over 8 bases. DNA for the CDR3: TGTGCCAGCAGCTTACTTGGACAGGGCAACACTGAAGCTTTCTTT. This translates into CASSLLGQGNTEAFF.